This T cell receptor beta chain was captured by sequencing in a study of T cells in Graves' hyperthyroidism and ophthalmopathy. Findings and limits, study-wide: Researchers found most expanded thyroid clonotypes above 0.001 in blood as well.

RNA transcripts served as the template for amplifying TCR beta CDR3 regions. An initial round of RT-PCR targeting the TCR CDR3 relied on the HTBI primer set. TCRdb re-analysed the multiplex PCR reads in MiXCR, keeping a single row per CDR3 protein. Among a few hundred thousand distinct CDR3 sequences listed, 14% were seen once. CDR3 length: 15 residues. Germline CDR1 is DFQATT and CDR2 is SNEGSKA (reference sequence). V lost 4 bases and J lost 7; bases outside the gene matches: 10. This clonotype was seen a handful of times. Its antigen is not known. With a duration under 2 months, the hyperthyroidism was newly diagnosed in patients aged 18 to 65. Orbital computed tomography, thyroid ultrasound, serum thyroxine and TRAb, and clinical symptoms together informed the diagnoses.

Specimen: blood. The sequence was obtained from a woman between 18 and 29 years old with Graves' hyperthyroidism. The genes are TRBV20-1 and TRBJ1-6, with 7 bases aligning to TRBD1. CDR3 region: CSATLPDRVNSPLHF. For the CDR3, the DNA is TGCAGTGCTACTTTACCTGACAGGGTAAATTCACCCCTCCACTTT.